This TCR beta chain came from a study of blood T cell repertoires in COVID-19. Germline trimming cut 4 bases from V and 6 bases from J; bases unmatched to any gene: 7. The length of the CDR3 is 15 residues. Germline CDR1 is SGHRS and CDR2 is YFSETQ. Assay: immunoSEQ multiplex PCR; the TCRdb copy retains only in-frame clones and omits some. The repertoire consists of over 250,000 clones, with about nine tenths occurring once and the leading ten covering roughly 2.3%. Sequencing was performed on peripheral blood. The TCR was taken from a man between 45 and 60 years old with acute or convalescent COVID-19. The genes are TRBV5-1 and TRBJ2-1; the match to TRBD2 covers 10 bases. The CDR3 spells CASSLGVAGGNEQFF. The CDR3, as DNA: TGCGCCAGCAGCCTTGGGGTAGCGGGGGGCAATGAGCAGTTCTTC.